The rows below give T cell receptor beta chains drawn from one sample of a study of blood T cell repertoires in COVID-19. Sequencing used immunoSEQ multiplex PCR; TCRdb keeps in-frame clones, though not all of them. The sample shows about 150,000 clones, roughly 84% of them seen only once. The source material was peripheral blood. Source of these receptors: a man aged 60 to 69 with COVID-19, enrolled during active disease. The CDR3 runs from the conserved cysteine through the conserved F or W. The D gene is left open where the match is weak. Only part of the rows carry a size: once, few, many, or a class if the clone is expanded.

CDR3nt,CDR3aa,abundance,d_gene,j_gene,v_gene
TGCGCCAGCAGCCAAGATACTGAAACCTACGAGCAGTACTTC,CASSQDTETYEQYF,-,-,TRBJ2-7,TRBV4-3
TGCGCCAGCAGCTTGGGGACAGATACCTTTGGCGCAGATACGCAGTATTTT,CASSLGTDTFGADTQYF,-,-,TRBJ2-3,TRBV5-1
TGTGCCAGCAGCCAAGCCCCGGCCGGGGGTAAGTACGAGCAGTACTTC,CASSQAPAGGKYEQYF,-,-,TRBJ2-7,TRBV3-1/TRBV3-2
TGTGCCAGCAGTCCGATGGGACAGCGCACAGATACGCAGTATTTT,CASSPMGQRTDTQYF,-,TRBD1,TRBJ2-3,TRBV3-1/TRBV3-2
TGCAGCGTGGGGGGGCAGGGGATTGAAGCTTTCTTT,CSVGGQGIEAFF,-,-,TRBJ1-1,TRBV29-1
TGTGCCAGCAGCTCGACAGGGTCCACTGAAGCTTTCTTT,CASSSTGSTEAFF,-,TRBD1,TRBJ1-1,TRBV7-9
TGTGCAAGTCGCAGTGCCCATAACAGGGCGGCTTTCTTT,CASRSAHNRAAFF,-,-,TRBJ1-1,TRBV12-2
TGTGCCAGCAGCCCCCGGGACAGTTCCTTCGAGCAGTACTTC,CASSPRDSSFEQYF,-,TRBD1,TRBJ2-7,TRBV5-4
TGTGCCAGCAGGGGGGACAGCCACAATCAGCCCCAGCATTTT,CASRGDSHNQPQHF,-,TRBD1,TRBJ1-5,TRBV2
TGTGCCAGCTCAGGAACGGTCAGGGGGCGGTCACCCCTCCACTTT,CASSGTVRGRSPLHF,-,TRBD1,TRBJ1-6,TRBV18
TGTGCCAGCAGTTTAGGGCGACTAGCTTCCTACAATGAGCAGTTCTTC,CASSLGRLASYNEQFF,-,TRBD2,TRBJ2-1,TRBV28
TGTGCCAGTAGTAGCGGGGGGTTAGGTACCCAGTACTTC,CASSSGGLGTQYF,-,TRBD2,TRBJ2-5,TRBV19
TGTGCCAGTAGTATAGTGGAGGCAATGAAGCCCCAGCATTTT,CASSIVEAMKPQHF,-,-,TRBJ1-5,TRBV19
TGTGCCAGCAGCTTAGGCGACGGGAATCAGCCCCAGCATTTT,CASSLGDGNQPQHF,few,-,TRBJ1-5,TRBV7-6
TGTGCCAGCAGCATGACAGTGTATAATTCACCCCTCCACTTT,CASSMTVYNSPLHF,-,-,TRBJ1-6,TRBV5-4
TGTGCCAGCAGTTTAGGGCCCCAAGCCAGGGAGACCCAGTACTTC,CASSLGPQARETQYF,-,-,TRBJ2-5,TRBV27
TGTGCTAGCAGCTCCCGGGCAGGGATGGTAGAGACCCAGTACTTC,CASSSRAGMVETQYF,-,-,TRBJ2-5,TRBV7-7
TGCGCCAGCAGCTTGGCCGACAGGGGCTATGGCTACACCTTC,CASSLADRGYGYTF,-,TRBD1,TRBJ1-2,TRBV5-1
TGTGCCAGTAGTATTCTGAGCGTGCAGGGTGATCAGCCCCAGCATTTT,CASSILSVQGDQPQHF,-,-,TRBJ1-5,TRBV19
TGTGCCAGCAGCTCGGGACTAGCGGGGAACAATGAGCAGTTCTTC,CASSSGLAGNNEQFF,-,TRBD2,TRBJ2-1,TRBV9
TGTGCCAGCAGCCGTGGACAGGGGACCGGGGAGCTGTTTTTT,CASSRGQGTGELFF,-,TRBD1,TRBJ2-2,TRBV3-1/TRBV3-2
TGTGCCAGTAGCCGACAGGTAAGGGGCACTGAAGCTTTCTTT,CASSRQVRGTEAFF,-,-,TRBJ1-1,TRBV19
TGTGCCAGCAGTTTGGGGCCCACTCACCTAACCGAGGAGACCCAGTACTTC,CASSLGPTHLTEETQYF,-,-,TRBJ2-5,TRBV7-3
TGTGCCAGCAGCTTCGGACTAGCTCGGGACACCGGGGAGCTGTTTTTT,CASSFGLARDTGELFF,-,TRBD2,TRBJ2-2,TRBV5-6
TGTGCCAGCTCACCACGGTCAGATGAAAAACTGTTTTTT,CASSPRSDEKLFF,-,-,TRBJ1-4,TRBV18
TGTGCCAGTAGTACACAGGGGTTTGAGCAGTACTTC,CASSTQGFEQYF,once,TRBD1,TRBJ2-7,TRBV19
TGTGCCAGCAGTTACGGGGACGAGCAGTACTTC,CASSYGDEQYF,once,-,TRBJ2-7,TRBV12-3/TRBV12-4
TGTGCCAGCTCACTACAACAGGAGCTATCGTCCCCCCAGCATTTT,CASSLQQELSSPQHF,-,-,TRBJ1-5,TRBV18
TGTGCCAGCAGCGTAGGGGGACAGCCGAACTATGGCTACACCTTC,CASSVGGQPNYGYTF,-,TRBD1,TRBJ1-2,TRBV9
TGTGCCAGCAGCTTAGAGCCTAGCGGGGGTACGCAGTATTTT,CASSLEPSGGTQYF,-,TRBD2,TRBJ2-3,TRBV7-2
TGTGCCAGCAGCTTAGAATGGACTTACAATGAGCAGTTCTTC,CASSLEWTYNEQFF,-,-,TRBJ2-1,TRBV7-8
TGCGCCAGCAGCCAACAGGGGATCTATGGCTACACCTTC,CASSQQGIYGYTF,-,-,TRBJ1-2,TRBV4-3
TGTGCCACCAGTGATTTGGTAGGGGGGAACACTGAAGCTTTCTTT,CATSDLVGGNTEAFF,-,-,TRBJ1-1,TRBV24-1
TGTGCTAGCGGACAGGGGGCCGTTGGCACAGATACGCAGTATTTT,CASGQGAVGTDTQYF,-,TRBD1,TRBJ2-3,TRBV12-5
TGTGCCAGCAGCGCGGGGGGGCGGGTCACTGAAGCTTTCTTT,CASSAGGRVTEAFF,-,-,TRBJ1-1,TRBV5-6
TGTGCCAGCAGCCCTCCGGTGGCCTACGAGCAGTACTTC,CASSPPVAYEQYF,few,-,TRBJ2-7,TRBV11-3
TGTGCCACCAGTCCTCGTGTAGCCACCGGGGAGCTGTTTTTT,CATSPRVATGELFF,-,-,TRBJ2-2,TRBV24-1
TGTGCCAGCAGTCCACAGGATCGCTATGGCTACACCTTC,CASSPQDRYGYTF,few,-,TRBJ1-2,TRBV27
TGTGCCAGCAGTGAGCGCAGACTAGCACTGACAGATACGCAGTATTTT,CASSERRLALTDTQYF,-,TRBD2,TRBJ2-3,TRBV5-4
TGTGCCAGCAGTGCCCAGGGGTTAAATTCACCCCTCCACTTT,CASSAQGLNSPLHF,-,-,TRBJ1-6,TRBV2
TGTGCCAGCAGTCAGACACATAACTATGGCTACACCTTC,CASSQTHNYGYTF,-,-,TRBJ1-2,TRBV5-5
TGCGCCAGCAGCTTGGACGGTCCAGGCTACAATGAGCAGTTCTTC,CASSLDGPGYNEQFF,few,-,TRBJ2-1,TRBV5-1
TGTGCCAGCAGCCAAGTTGGCAAGGGGGGCTACACCTTC,CASSQVGKGGYTF,-,-,TRBJ1-2,TRBV14
TGTGCCAGCAGCGACCGGGACAGGGATGGCTACACCTTC,CASSDRDRDGYTF,-,TRBD1,TRBJ1-2,TRBV7-9
TGTGCCATCAGTGCCCTAACTCTGAATGAGCAGTTCTTC,CAISALTLNEQFF,-,-,TRBJ2-1,TRBV10-3
TGTGCCAGCAGCGTGCCCGGGACAGGCGGTGAGCAGTACTTC,CASSVPGTGGEQYF,-,TRBD1,TRBJ2-7,TRBV9
TGTGCCAGCAGTCCCTATGGGACAGCCTACGAGCAGTACTTC,CASSPYGTAYEQYF,once,TRBD1,TRBJ2-7,TRBV6-5
TGTGCCTTTCACCGGGACAGTCGGGAAAAACTGTTTTTT,CAFHRDSREKLFF,-,TRBD1,TRBJ1-4,TRBV30
TGTGCCAGCAGCTTAGCCAGGGGAGGGGAGACCCAGTACTTC,CASSLARGGETQYF,-,-,TRBJ2-5,TRBV11-3
TGTGCCAGCAGCTTAGAGGGCAGGGTTATAATTAATGAAAAACTGTTTTTT,CASSLEGRVIINEKLFF,-,-,TRBJ1-4,TRBV7-2
TGTGCCAGTAGTAGAGGACTAGCGGGAGGGCTCGTGACAGATACGCAGTATTTT,CASSRGLAGGLVTDTQYF,-,TRBD2,TRBJ2-3,TRBV19
TGCGCCAGCAGTGAAGGGGTGATGTGGAGCTACACCTTC,CASSEGVMWSYTF,-,-,TRBJ1-2,TRBV10-2
TGTGCCAGCAGCAAAGAAGGCAGGGGGAGGTCTGGGGCCAACGTCCTGACTTTC,CASSKEGRGRSGANVLTF,-,-,TRBJ2-6,TRBV21-1
TGTGCCAGCAGCTTAGAGACAGGTTTTAACACTGAAGCTTTCTTT,CASSLETGFNTEAFF,-,-,TRBJ1-1,TRBV7-2
TGTGCCAGCTCAAAAGCAGGTCAGCCCCAGCATTTT,CASSKAGQPQHF,-,-,TRBJ1-5,TRBV2
TGTGCCAGCAGCTTGTGGCACTCTGGGGCCAACGTCCTGACTTTC,CASSLWHSGANVLTF,-,-,TRBJ2-6,TRBV5-6
TGTGCCAGCAGGCCCCGGACTGTCAACACCGGGGAGCTGTTTTTT,CASRPRTVNTGELFF,-,-,TRBJ2-2,TRBV7-9